Detailed here is one T cell receptor (beta chain). This clonotype appeared many times. Its antigen is currently not known. Base qualities were left out, and no much larger clone turns up one base away. All patients had node-negative disease on CT and PET/CT, and none had a history of other malignancies or had previously received chemotherapy or radiotherapy. At each of two time points, roughly 6.5 milliliters of peripheral venous blood were collected in EDTA tubes. PBMCs were isolated by Ficoll-Paque Plus density-gradient centrifugation. Right after collection, samples were kept at -80 degrees C until analysis. This entry comes from a study of prognosis after radiotherapy for stage I lung cancer (dated by TCRdb to the early 2020s). About the full investigation: Between early 2018 and 2019, roughly 20 patients with stage I NSCLC were enrolled in Nanjing, China. The study included 11 to 15 patients with newly diagnosed primary stage I lung tumors and several with oligometastatic NSCLC after surgical resection of the primary tumor. Every patient was regarded as medically inoperable, because of comorbidities in eleven to twelve cases and refusal of surgery in 6 or 7 cases. The cohort was made up of 10 to 15 men and a handful of women, with a median age of around 78 years and an age range of about 50 to 95 years. Tumor histology was squamous cell carcinoma in 6 to 8 patients and adenocarcinoma in about a dozen. Using image-guided IMRT or VMAT, SBRT was delivered in 3 to 5 fractions at a biologically effective dose of at least 100 Gy. No patient received concurrent therapy alongside SBRT. Distant metastases were developed by four of the 19 patients after SBRT, at a median of about 7 months, whereas no significant progression was observed in the other 15 patients. This study profiled peripheral blood TCR beta repertoires from stage I NSCLC patients before and after stereotactic body radiotherapy and linked the repertoires to distant failure. For each of the 20 or so patients, one blood sample was taken before SBRT and one after, so the study sequenced about 38 samples in total. Study-wide findings and limitations: None of the reported P values were adjusted for multiple comparisons. TRBV and TRBJ usage frequencies reportedly differed by metastasis status, in two V genes at baseline and in roughly 9 V and two J genes after SBRT. A decrease in unique TCR clone counts was observed after SBRT (median about 10,000 before versus some 7,000 after; Wilcoxon paired P=0.011). Limitations of the study included a small cohort and short follow-up, and the study findings need independent validation. Post-SBRT Shannon entropy and its change from baseline were lower in patients who developed distant metastases; baseline Shannon entropy was not associated with metastases. Tumor specificity of expanded TCR clones was not determined.

Two rounds of multiplex PCR were performed to amplify the TCR beta CDR3 region from genomic DNA. The first PCR round used primers specific to each TRBV and TRBJ gene, and the primer sequences were filed in Chinese patent CN105087789A. Universal primers were used in the second round of PCR. The Roche High Pure PCR Template Preparation Kit was used to extract genomic DNA from the frozen PBMCs. Libraries were sequenced paired-end with 151 bp reads on an Illumina HiSeq 3000. As for the original processing: CutAdapt was used to remove raw reads lacking the multiplex PCR primer sequences. Using PEAR, the high-quality paired reads were merged into contigs. By aligning each contig to reference sequences, MiXCR assigned the TRB V, D and J gene segments to that contig. To remove sequencing errors, CDR3 sequences were clustered according to base quality and sequence similarity. Shannon entropy, normalized by the natural log of the productive TCR sequence number, served as the measure of diversity. Clonality was computed as one minus the ratio of Shannon entropy to the natural log of the number of unique clonotypes. Progression-free survival cut-offs for repertoire metrics were chosen using the Youden index of ROC curves, with analyses run in R 3.5.3. TCRdb handled the public reads itself, with Q25 trimming in fastp and clone calling in MiXCR, and kept productive beta chains. Every distinct CDR3 protein forms one entry, paired with its most common genes and DNA. These V and J calls are TCRdb output, not the study's own analysis. The sample data list 45,000 to 70,000 distinct CDR3 sequences, and more than 20% of these were observed just once. Of the sample, 6% to 9% is held by the ten largest clones.

V was cut back by 5 bases and J by 5 bases, leaving a gap of 12 bases between them. The CDR3 spans 13 residues, from the cysteine through the phenylalanine. The DNA shown is the 39-base CDR3, in frame from base 1. The germline V gene encodes CDR1 SGHTA and CDR2 FQGNSA. The chain joins TRBV7-2 to TRBJ2-5, with TRBD2 as a weak D call on 5 bases. The TCR was taken from a donor at least 50 years old with non-small cell lung cancer. This material consisted of PBMCs, taken before or after stereotactic body radiation therapy (not recorded which). The bases are TGTGCCAGCAGCCCCGCCGGGGAGGAGACCCAGTACTTC. Translated, it reads CASSPAGEETQYF.